The 5 T cell receptor beta chains reported below all come from one sample, sequenced in a study of blood T cells in healthy people across ages. The use of a sample-barcoded 5' primer and a J-beta primer mix characterized a second PCR of roughly 6 to 11 cycles. In TCRdb, the 5' RACE reads were re-called with MiXCR into one record per CDR3 protein. The sample includes hundreds of thousands of distinct CDR3 sequences, approximately 52% of them seen just once. The sequencing sample was made of blood. All receptors come from a woman of 80 years or more in good health.

This rearrangement joins TRBV5-1 to TRBJ2-7, with D possibly being TRBD1 (6 bases). Deletions cut 3 bases from V and 1 base from J, with 11 bases between. This CDR3 spans 14 amino acids. In germline, CDR1 is SGHRS, CDR2 YFSETQ. CDR3 residues: CASSSDSTSYEQYF. The DNA for the CDR3 is TGCGCCAGCAGCTCGGACAGTACTTCCTACGAGCAGTACTTC.

At least ten counts were recorded for this clonotype. The V call is TRBV7-9, the J call TRBJ2-1; 8 bases line up with TRBD2. The germline CDR1 and CDR2 sequences are SEHNR and FQNEAQ (reference sequence). With 5 bases clipped from V and 4 bases from J, the junction kept 10 bases outside the gene matches. The CDR3 covers 16 residues. CDR3 in amino acids: CASSPLGAGEYNEQFF. CDR3 coding DNA: TGTGCCAGCAGCCCCCTGGGAGCGGGAGAATACAATGAGCAGTTCTTC.

This clonotype was detected ten times or more. In DNA, the CDR3 is TGCAGTGCAACCTATAGCAATCAGCCCCAGCATTTT. As protein: CSATYSNQPQHF. The V and J genes are TRBV20-1 and TRBJ1-5, with D hard to call. This CDR3 comprises 12 residues. V was cut by 6 bases and J by 0 bases, with 6 bases left in between. In germline, CDR1 is DFQATT, CDR2 SNEGSKA (reference sequence).

The rearrangement links TRBV7-6 to TRBJ2-5, with 9 bases identical to TRBD1. The V gene's germline CDR1 is SGHVS and CDR2 FNYEAQ. V trimming: 6 bases; J trimming: 5 bases; junction bases outside the gene matches: 7. This CDR3 region has 14 residues. The CDR3 protein is CASRGDRVAETQYF. CDR3 nucleotide sequence: TGTGCCAGCAGGGGGGACAGGGTAGCGGAGACCCAGTACTTC.

This clonotype was found once. Given a much more abundant clone one base away, this may be a read error. This rearrangement joins TRBV28 to TRBJ2-7; 14 positions agree with TRBD2. The CDR3 has 17 residues. V shed 1 base and J 9 bases; nucleotides not matched to a gene: 11. The germline CDR1 and CDR2 sequences are MDHEN and SYDVKM. The CDR3 here is CASSLFGLAGGYGVQYF. The DNA for the CDR3 is TGTGCCAGCAGTTTATTTGGACTAGCGGGAGGATATGGCGTGCAGTACTTC.